These 21 T cell receptor beta chains came from one sample sequenced in a study of blood T cell repertoires in COVID-19 (dated by TCRdb to about 2020). Library prep was done by the immunoSEQ multiplex PCR assay. Drawn from immuneACCESS, this table holds only the in-frame rearrangements with V and J called that TCRdb kept. Clones are partly lost; checked studies trace under half to an unresolved V gene and leave the rest unexplained. The sample data list about 40,000 clones, and 89% of these were observed just once. The ten largest make up about 14% of the sample. The sequencing input was peripheral blood. These TCRs come from a man between 65 and 85 years old with active COVID-19.

The chain links TRBV27 to TRBJ2-7; 8 positions match TRBD2. V dropped 4 bases and J dropped 6; count of bases not matched to a gene: 11. Per the germline V gene, CDR1 is MNHEY and CDR2 is SMNVEV (reference sequence). The CDR3 has 15 amino acids. The CDR3 reads CASSSFHGGAREQYF. In nucleotides, the CDR3 is TGTGCCAGCAGTTCATTCCACGGGGGGGCCCGCGAGCAGTACTTC.

The chain employs TRBV7-9 and TRBJ1-4, with 9 bases that match TRBD1. The germline V gene encodes CDR1 SEHNR and CDR2 FQNEAQ (reference sequence). V was clipped by 5 bases and J by 8 bases; unmatched bases: 12. The CDR3 is 16 residues long. Here the CDR3 reads CASSPRGGQGKEKLFF. As DNA, the CDR3 is TGTGCCAGCAGCCCTAGAGGTGGACAGGGGAAAGAAAAACTGTTTTTT.

The gene calls are TRBV6-5 and TRBJ2-1; maybe TRBD2 (6 bases). Germline assignment: CDR1 MNHEY and CDR2 SVGAGI. Between the trimmed V and J ends, which lost 6 bases and 0 bases, there was a span of 12 bases. The CDR3 covers 15 residues. CDR3 nucleotide sequence: TGTGCCAGCAGGCGGGGAGATAGCTCCTACAATGAGCAGTTCTTC. Translated: CASRRGDSSYNEQFF.

The V call is TRBV5-1, the J call TRBJ2-1; TRBD2 matches at 12 bases. In germline, CDR1 is SGHRS, CDR2 YFSETQ. The CDR3 is 17 amino acids. V shed 3 bases, J shed 7 bases, and the junction held 11 bases outside the gene matches. The CDR3 nucleotides read TGCGCCAGCAGCTCCCGACTAGCGGGGGCGGGGATGAATGAGCAGTTCTTC. It encodes CASSSRLAGAGMNEQFF.

This chain joins TRBV12-3 or TRBV12-4 and TRBJ2-2; tentatively, D is TRBD2 (5 bases). Trimming took off 2 bases at V and 7 bases at J, with 8 bases between the two ends. The CDR3 runs to 13 residues. The CDR3: CASSLRRYGELFF. CDR3 DNA sequence: TGTGCCAGCAGTTTACGGAGGTACGGGGAGCTGTTTTTT.

This chain joins TRBV6-2 or TRBV6-3 and TRBJ2-5, with D tentatively TRBD1 (7 bases). Trimming took off 5 bases at V and 2 bases at J, with 15 bases between the two ends. The germline V gene encodes CDR1 MNHEY and CDR2 SVGEGT. This CDR3 has 15 amino acids. Written as DNA, the CDR3 is TGTGCCAGCAGTCTACGGGGGACAGCGCAAGAGACCCAGTACTTC. Its protein product is CASSLRGTAQETQYF.

In this sample, this clone turned up once. The chain uses TRBV19 and TRBJ1-5; D not certain. The CDR3 extends over 12 amino acids. Germline CDR1 and CDR2: LNHDA and SQIVND (reference sequence). V lost 5 bases and J 4 bases, leaving 6 bases between the germline ends. The CDR3 DNA reads as TGTGCCAGTAGTGGACTTAATCAGCCCCAGCATTTT. Translated, it gives CASSGLNQPQHF.

This clone was found once. This sequence joins TRBV7-9 and TRBJ2-6; unclear D gene. V lost 5 bases and J 6 bases, leaving 14 bases between the germline ends. The CDR3 loop spans 15 amino acids. CDR1 SEHNR and CDR2 FQNEAQ come from the germline V gene (reference sequence). DNA for the CDR3: TGTGCCAGCAGCCTCACCGGTAACGAGGCCAACGTCCTGACTTTC. This translates into CASSLTGNEANVLTF.

Turning to this clone: A read error may account for a junction end that differs from germline. This chain joins TRBV7-7 and TRBJ2-1; 7 nucleotides match TRBD1. Germline lookup yields CDR1 SSHAT and CDR2 FNYEAQ (reference sequence). The CDR3 has 16 amino acids. The CDR3 DNA follows: TGTGCTAGCAGCTTAGCGACAGGGAGCTCCTACAATGAGCAGTTCTTC. Residues: CASSLATGSSYNEQFF.

The chain joins TRBV5-4 to TRBJ2-7; D not resolved. Germline V gene sequence: CDR1 SGHNT, CDR2 YYREEE (reference sequence). The V and J ends lost 5 bases and 7 bases respectively, with 25 bases between them. CDR3 length: 16 residues. Written as DNA, the CDR3 is TGTGCCAGCAGTCGCCTCAAGGCCACAGTCCCAAGGGAGCAGTACTTC. Translated, it gives CASSRLKATVPREQYF. The full variable domain, in which reference TRBV5-4 and TRBJ2-7 provide the parts outside the CDR3, is ETGVTQSPTHLIKTRGQQVTLRCSSQSGHNTVSWYQQALGQGPQFIFQYYREEENGRGNFPPRFSGLQFPNYSSELNVNALELDDSALYLCASSRLKATVPREQYFGPGTRLTVT.

The chain carries TRBV2 and TRBJ2-7; TRBD1 might be the D (5 bases). This CDR3 spans 13 amino acids. Germline V lookup: CDR1 SNHLY, CDR2 FYNNEI. Trimming stripped 5 bases from V and 12 bases from J, with 20 bases between. The CDR3 DNA follows: TGTGCCAGCAGTACCCTCCTAGACAGTTCATCGTACTTC. Translated, it gives CASSTLLDSSSYF.

This chain joins TRBV6-5 and TRBJ2-7, with TRBD1 matching 7 bases. Germline V lookup: CDR1 MNHEY, CDR2 SVGAGI. V shed 0 bases, J shed 4 bases, and the junction held 6 bases outside the gene matches. CDR3 length equals 15 residues. CDR3 protein: CASSYSPRDRYEQYF. CDR3 in DNA: TGTGCCAGCAGTTACTCGCCTCGGGACAGATACGAGCAGTACTTC.

V usage is TRBV9 and J usage is TRBJ1-3; TRBD1 matches 7 bases. In germline, CDR1 is SGDLS, CDR2 YYNGEE. Unmatched junction bases numbered 5, after V lost 3 bases and J lost 2 bases. The CDR3 runs 15 residues. This CDR3 is CASSEQGYPGNTIYF. The CDR3 nucleotides are TGTGCCAGCAGCGAACAGGGGTACCCTGGAAACACCATATATTTT. Full variable domain (outside the CDR3, taken from reference TRBV9 and TRBJ1-3): DSGVTQTPKHLITATGQRVTLRCSPRSGDLSVYWYQQSLDQGLQFLIQYYNGEERAKGNILERFSAQQFPDLHSELNLSSLELGDSALYFCASSEQGYPGNTIYFGEGSWLTVV.

Only one count was recorded for this clone. This chain uses TRBV5-1 with TRBJ1-4, with 11 bases matching TRBD1. The CDR3 length is 15 residues. Looked up from germline, CDR1 is SGHRS and CDR2 is YFSETQ. With V trimmed by 4 bases and J by 8 bases, 7 bases remained unmatched. CDR3 sequence (DNA): TGCGCCAGCAGCCCCTGGGGGACAGGGGGGGAAAAACTGTTTTTT. This sequence encodes CASSPWGTGGEKLFF.

The J gene is TRBJ2-1, the V gene TRBV12-3 or TRBV12-4; a weak D match, TRBD1 (5 bases). The ends were cut back, 5 bases at V and 6 bases at J, with 11 bases in the middle. The CDR3 extends over 13 amino acids. The CDR3 DNA reads as TGTGCCAGCAGTCTACGACAGACCAATGAGCAGTTCTTC. Its protein is CASSLRQTNEQFF.

This chain links TRBV18 with TRBJ2-5; TRBD2 agrees at 7 bases. V lost 0 bases, J lost 0 bases, and 1 base stayed unmatched. CDR1 and CDR2 (germline): KGHSH, LQKENI. This CDR3 region has 15 residues. The CDR3 region has the DNA TGTGCCAGCTCACCACCGGGGGGGGACCAAGAGACCCAGTACTTC. This encodes CASSPPGGDQETQYF.

The gene calls are TRBV4-2 and TRBJ2-1, with TRBD2 identical over 9 bases. The CDR3 has 16 amino acids. V lost 1 base, J lost 7 bases, and 8 bases stayed unmatched. CDR1 LGHNA and CDR2 YNFKEQ come from the germline V gene. The chain's CDR3 is CASSQVGSGGKNEQFF. The CDR3 nucleotides are TGTGCCAGCAGCCAAGTGGGAAGCGGGGGGAAGAATGAGCAGTTCTTC.

The chain recombines TRBV12-3 or TRBV12-4 with TRBJ1-1; D perhaps matches TRBD1 (5 bases). Trimming took 7 bases from V and 6 from J, leaving 15 bases between them. The CDR3 length is 13 residues. For the CDR3, the DNA is TGTGCCAGCACCGTTACAGGTAGGGCTGAAGCTTTCTTT. The encoded protein is CASTVTGRAEAFF.

CDR3 loop: CASSLGGPNTEAFF. In DNA, the CDR3 is TGTGCCAGCAGTTTAGGAGGTCCGAACACTGAAGCTTTCTTT. The chain is built from TRBV28 and TRBJ1-1, with D hard to call. Trimming removed 2 bases at V and 1 base at J, with 8 bases between. The CDR3 sequence is 14 residues long. Germline V gives CDR1 MDHEN, CDR2 SYDVKM. Based on the CDR3 plus reference TRBV28 and TRBJ1-1, the full variable domain is DVKVTQSSRYLVKRTGEKVFLECVQDMDHENMFWYRQDPGLGLRLIYFSYDVKMKEKGDIPEGYSVSREKKERFSLILESASTNQTSMYLCASSLGGPNTEAFFGQGTRLTVV.

This clone was found once. The gene calls are TRBV2 and TRBJ1-2; D is unresolved. V was cut by 5 bases and J by 0 bases, with 13 bases left in between. Germline V lookup: CDR1 SNHLY, CDR2 FYNNEI. This CDR3 spans 15 amino acids. CDR3 nucleotide sequence: TGTGCCAGCAGTAAGACATCCACTTCTAACTATGGCTACACCTTC. This gives the protein CASSKTSTSNYGYTF.

This clone occurred a few times. The chain is built from TRBV7-2 and TRBJ2-7, with 10 bases that match TRBD2. This CDR3 has 14 residues. The germline V gene encodes CDR1 SGHTA and CDR2 FQGNSA. Losses at the gene ends were 5 bases for V and 9 bases for J; bases not matched to a gene: 10. CDR3 region: CASSTERGGFVQYF. The CDR3 region has the DNA TGTGCCAGCAGCACTGAGCGGGGGGGCTTCGTGCAGTACTTC.